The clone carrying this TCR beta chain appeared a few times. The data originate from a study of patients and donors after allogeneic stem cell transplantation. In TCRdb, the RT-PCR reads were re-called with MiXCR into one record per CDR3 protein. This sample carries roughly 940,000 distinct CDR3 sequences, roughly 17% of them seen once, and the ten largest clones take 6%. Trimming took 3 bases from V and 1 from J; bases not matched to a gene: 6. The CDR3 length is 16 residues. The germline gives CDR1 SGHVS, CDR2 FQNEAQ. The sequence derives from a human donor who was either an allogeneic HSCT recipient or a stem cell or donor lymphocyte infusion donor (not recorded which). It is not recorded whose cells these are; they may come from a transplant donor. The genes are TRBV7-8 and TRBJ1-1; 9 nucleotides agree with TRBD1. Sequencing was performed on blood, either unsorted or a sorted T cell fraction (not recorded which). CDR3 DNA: TGTGCCAGCAGCTTTGGGACAGGGAGGGCGAACACTGAAGCTTTCTTT. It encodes CASSFGTGRANTEAFF. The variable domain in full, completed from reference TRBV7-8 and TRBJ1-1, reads GAGVSQSPRYKVAKRGQDVALRCDPISGHVSLFWYQQALGQGPEFLTYFQNEAQLDKSGLPSDRFFAERPEGSVSTLKIQRTQQEDSAVYLCASSFGTGRANTEAFFGQGTRLTVV.